This paragraph reports one T cell receptor beta chain. Its target is not known. The same CDR3 arises from other DNA sequences in this sample as well. Extraction and reverse transcription of RNA yielded cDNA as the sequencing template. Using immunoSEQ multiplex PCR, the repertoire was profiled, and TCRdb retains in-frame clones only, with some absent. There are under 250,000 clones in the sample; about 58% occur only once, and around 1.5% lies in the top ten. The entry originates in a study of CD8+ T cells in alopecia areata. Whole-study results and caveats: Affected lesional scalp, above all in alopecia totalis/universalis, was more clonal than normal scalp.

Treatment specified: oral pan-JAK inhibitor, 5-10 mg twice daily. The receptor's source is a human donor with alopecia areata. Here the sequenced sample was CD4+ T cells sorted from blood, taken at week 4, from a patient treated with tofacitinib.

CDR3 in amino acids: CASSSTVNTEAFF. The CDR3 region has the DNA TGTGCCAGCAGCTCGACAGTGAACACTGAAGCTTTCTTT. V is TRBV7-3 and J is TRBJ1-1, with D possibly TRBD1 on 5 matching bases. The CDR3 is 13 residues long. V was trimmed by 4 bases and J by 0 bases, leaving 6 bases between them. CDR1 is SGHTA, CDR2 FQGTGA, per germline. The full variable domain, completed using reference TRBV7-3 and TRBJ1-1, is GAGVSQTPSNKVTEKGKYVELRCDPISGHTALYWYRQSLGQGPEFLIYFQGTGAADDSGLPNDRFFAVRPEGSVSTLKIQRTERGDSAVYLCASSSTVNTEAFFGQGTRLTVV.